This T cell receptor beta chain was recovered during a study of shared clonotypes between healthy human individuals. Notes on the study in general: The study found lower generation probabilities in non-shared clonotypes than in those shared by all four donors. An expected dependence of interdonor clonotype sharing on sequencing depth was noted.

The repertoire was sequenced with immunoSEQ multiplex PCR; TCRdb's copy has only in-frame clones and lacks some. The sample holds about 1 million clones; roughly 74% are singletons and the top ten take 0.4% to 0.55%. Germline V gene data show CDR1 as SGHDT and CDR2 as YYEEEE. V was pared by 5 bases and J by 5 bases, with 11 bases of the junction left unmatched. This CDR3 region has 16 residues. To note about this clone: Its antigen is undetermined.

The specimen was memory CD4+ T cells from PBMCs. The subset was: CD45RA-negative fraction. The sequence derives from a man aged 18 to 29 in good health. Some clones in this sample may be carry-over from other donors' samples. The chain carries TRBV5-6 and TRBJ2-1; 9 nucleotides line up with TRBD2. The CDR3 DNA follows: TGTGCCAGCAGATGGGCCATAGCGGGAGATCACAATGAGCAGTTCTTC. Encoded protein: CASRWAIAGDHNEQFF.